One and the same sample provided the 19 T cell receptor beta chains below, sequenced in a study of CD8+CD57+ T cells in acquired aplastic anemia. TCR beta VDJ and CDR3 profiles were obtained from a genomic DNA template. TCRdb redid the calling of the reads with MiXCR, one entry per CDR3 protein. The data contain 450,000 to 550,000 distinct CDR3 sequences, approximately 33% of them seen just once; the ten biggest clones take up 0.75% to 0.95%. Patients sequenced had flow cytometry evidence of CD8+CD57+ cell expansion. The sample consisted of sorted CD4+, CD8+, or CD8+CD57+ T cells (not recorded which) from PBMCs. The receptors derive from a human donor with aplastic anemia.

This clonotype was picked up many times. The chain is built from TRBV15 and TRBJ2-3, with 9 bases lining up with TRBD1. The CDR3 consists of 17 residues. V lost 1 base to trimming and J lost 6 bases; unmatched junction nucleotides: 11. Germline loops: CDR1 LNHNV, CDR2 YYDKDF (reference sequence). CDR3 nucleotide sequence: TGTGCCACCAGCAGAGTCTGGGGACAGGGAATTGAGGATACGCAGTATTTT. As protein: CATSRVWGQGIEDTQYF.

The chain combines TRBV30 with TRBJ1-2; the match to TRBD1 covers 7 bases. The CDR3 length is 14 residues. CDR1 and CDR2 (germline): GTSNPN, SVGIG (reference sequence). The J segment lost 1 base and the V segment lost 5 bases, leaving 7 bases of the junction unmatched. The CDR3 DNA sequence: TGTGCCTGGGACAACAGGGGTCTTAACTATGGCTACACCTTC. Encoded protein: CAWDNRGLNYGYTF.

This clonotype showed up just a few times. In DNA form, the CDR3 reads TGCAGTGCTAGAGATCCGGGACTAGCGGCTTACGAGCAGTACTTC. Its protein product is CSARDPGLAAYEQYF. The J gene is TRBJ2-7, the V gene TRBV20-1; 11 bases are shared with TRBD2. The ends lost 0 bases at V and 4 bases at J; junction bases unmatched: 5. The CDR3 covers 15 residues. Germline V gives CDR1 DFQATT, CDR2 SNEGSKA (reference sequence).

In nucleotides, the CDR3 is TGTGCCAGCAGCCCCGGGGTGACTACAGACTACGAGCAGTACTTC. Amino acid sequence: CASSPGVTTDYEQYF. The chain combines TRBV9 with TRBJ2-7; tentative D call: TRBD2 (5 bases). With 4 bases removed from V and 3 bases from J, the gap between germline ends came to 17 bases. The CDR3 is 15 amino acids. Germline V lookup: CDR1 SGDLS, CDR2 YYNGEE.

The V call is TRBV10-3, the J call TRBJ1-3; D might be TRBD1 (6 bases). The CDR3 length is 16 residues. V dropped 2 bases and J dropped 1 base, with 12 bases sitting between them. The germline V gene encodes CDR1 ENHRY and CDR2 SYGVKD. In nucleotides, the CDR3 is TGTGCCATCAGTGAGGATGGAGGGGGATCTGGAAACACCATATATTTT. Translation gives CAISEDGGGSGNTIYF.

The V gene is TRBV7-3, the J gene TRBJ2-1; TRBD1 matches at 10 bases. This CDR3 contains 13 residues. Trimming removed 7 bases from V and 10 bases from J; junction bases left unmatched: 7. Germline values: CDR1 SGHTA, CDR2 FQGTGA. The CDR3 here is CASTGQGSGEQFF. Here the CDR3 DNA reads TGTGCCAGCACGGGACAGGGGAGTGGAGAGCAGTTCTTC. Full variable domain (remainder filled in from reference TRBV7-3 and TRBJ2-1): GAGVSQTPSNKVTEKGKYVELRCDPISGHTALYWYRQSLGQGPEFLIYFQGTGAADDSGLPNDRFFAVRPEGSVSTLKIQRTERGDSAVYLCASTGQGSGEQFFGPGTRLTVL.

The chain employs TRBV6-1 and TRBJ1-1; TRBD1 matches 7 bases. J gave up 1 base and V 6 bases, and 11 bases lay outside the gene matches. Germline-derived CDR1 and CDR2 are MNHNS and SASEGT. CDR3 length: 16 residues. The CDR3 nucleotides are TGTGCCAGCAGCAATAGGAGGACAGGCAGGAACACTGAAGCTTTCTTT. The encoded protein is CASSNRRTGRNTEAFF.

This clonotype has more than one count but fewer than ten. The gene calls are TRBV7-9 and TRBJ1-4, with no clear D. The V gene's germline CDR1 is SEHNR and CDR2 FQNEAQ (reference sequence). V was shortened by 1 base and J by 8 bases, with 8 bases between the two germline ends. This CDR3 has 13 amino acids. This CDR3 is CASSLGSGEKLFF. CDR3 DNA sequence: TGTGCCAGCAGCTTAGGGTCAGGCGAAAAACTGTTTTTT.

This clonotype has more than one count but fewer than ten. The chain uses TRBV5-1 and TRBJ2-7; D not certain. Germline CDR1 SGHRS, CDR2 YFSETQ. V was clipped by 0 bases and J by 3 bases, with 19 bases between them. CDR3 length: 17 amino acids. CDR3 nucleotides: TGCGCCAGCAGCTTGGCCTCTGGTCAGGTGGCCCACTACGAGCAGTACTTC. The encoded protein is CASSLASGQVAHYEQYF.

This clonotype has ten or more counts. CDR3 amino acids: CASSVDAGRAYEQYF. CDR3 coding DNA: TGTGCCAGCAGCGTAGATGCAGGGCGCGCCTACGAGCAGTACTTC. The chain joins TRBV9 to TRBJ2-7, with a tentative D call TRBD1 (5 bases). Germline V CDR1 and CDR2: SGDLS, YYNGEE. The CDR3 extends over 15 amino acids. Trimming pared 0 bases from V and 2 bases from J, leaving 12 bases between.

This clonotype was observed at least ten times. J is TRBJ1-1 and V is TRBV10-3, with 8 bases fitting TRBD1. CDR3 length: 13 residues. Per the germline V gene, CDR1 is ENHRY and CDR2 is SYGVKD. The J segment lost 5 bases and the V segment lost 5 bases, leaving 4 bases of the junction unmatched. CDR3: CAISRQGYTEAFF. For the CDR3, the DNA is TGTGCCATCAGTCGACAGGGGTATACTGAAGCTTTCTTT.

A few counts support this clonotype. Given a much more abundant clone one base away, this may be a read error. This chain uses TRBV19 with TRBJ2-7; D unresolved. Germline CDR1 and CDR2: LNHDA and SQIVND (reference sequence). The CDR3 runs 12 residues. Trimming left V 3 bases short and J 5 bases short, with 8 bases between. The CDR3 DNA reads as TGTGCCAGTAGTATTCAAGGGCACGAGCAGTACTTC. It codes for CASSIQGHEQYF.

The CDR3 here is CAEKRNPNTEAFF. CDR3 in DNA: TGTGCCGAGAAACGTAATCCGAACACTGAAGCTTTCTTT. This chain links TRBV27 with TRBJ1-1; no firm D call. The CDR3 is 13 amino acids. V was clipped by 11 bases and J by 1 base, with 14 bases between them. Looked up from germline, CDR1 is MNHEY and CDR2 is SMNVEV (reference sequence).

This clonotype came up many times. The chain employs TRBV29-1 and TRBJ1-1; tentative D call: TRBD1 (6 bases). The CDR3 contains 13 residues. The germline V gene encodes CDR1 SQVTM and CDR2 ANQGSEA. V gave up 4 bases and J gave up 3 bases, with 12 bases separating them. The CDR3 protein is CSVATGQDTEAFF. For the CDR3, the DNA is TGCAGCGTTGCCACAGGGCAGGACACTGAAGCTTTCTTT.

Concerning this clonotype itself: It may be a read error: a sequence one base away is much more abundant. The chain uses TRBV12-3 or TRBV12-4 and TRBJ2-7; the D gene is possibly TRBD1 (6 bases). Trimming shortened V by 6 bases and J by 2 bases, and 11 bases separated the two germline ends. The CDR3 is made up of 13 amino acids. CDR3 sequence reads: CASSGQKTYEQYF. CDR3 nucleotide sequence: TGTGCCAGCAGCGGACAGAAAACCTACGAGCAGTACTTC.

The CDR3 sequence is CASSLVAASGNTIYF. The DNA for the CDR3 is TGTGCCAGCAGCTTAGTGGCAGCCTCTGGAAACACCATATATTTT. This chain links TRBV7-9 with TRBJ1-3; D remains unclear. The V and J ends lost 1 base and 0 bases respectively, with 7 bases between them. The CDR3 consists of 15 residues. Germline V lookup: CDR1 SEHNR, CDR2 FQNEAQ (reference sequence).

The V and J genes are TRBV2 and TRBJ2-1; either TRBD1 or TRBD2 may supply D (6 bases each). V was clipped by 6 bases and J by 11 bases, with 14 bases between them. From germline, CDR1 is SNHLY and CDR2 FYNNEI. This CDR3 comprises 12 residues. The CDR3 DNA follows: TGTGCCAGCAGACTGAGGGGGGATAAGCAGTTCTTC. This codes for CASRLRGDKQFF.

Turning to this clonotype: Its ends do not fully match the called genes, so a read error is possible. The V and J genes are TRBV12-3 or TRBV12-4 and TRBJ1-5; D gene uncertain. This CDR3 has 15 residues. The CDR3 bases are TGTGCCGGCAGGACCAAGGGCCCGAGCAATCAGCCCCAGCATTTT. It yields the protein CAGRTKGPSNQPQHF.

In this sample, this clonotype turned up many times. The chain employs TRBV9 and TRBJ1-3; weak D call: TRBD1 (6 bases). CDR1 SGDLS and CDR2 YYNGEE come from the germline V gene. This CDR3 region has 15 residues. V dropped 4 bases and J dropped 0 bases, with 11 bases sitting between them. CDR3 coding DNA: TGTGCCAGCAGCAGGACAGCCAGCTCTGGAAACACCATATATTTT. It encodes CASSRTASSGNTIYF.